This paragraph covers one TCR beta chain sequence. This specimen comes from a study of shared clonotypes between healthy human individuals. For the study at large: Ranging from 18 to 49 in age, donors were a couple of women and three men.

Assay runs were performed at deep level. Sequencing was performed on unsorted PBMC DNA using ten immunoSEQ deep assay plates. The protocol was immunoSEQ multiplex PCR, while the TCRdb copy is restricted to in-frame clones and leaves out a portion. The data contain 470,000 or so clones, approximately 81% of them singletons. Recent acute infections and vaccinations were absent in the healthy HIV-negative adult donors. This sequence originates from a woman in her thirties or forties in good health. Some clones in this sample may be carry-over from other donors' samples. Specimen: PBMCs.

The CDR3 loop reads CAWSNLGNQPQHF. The CDR3 DNA reads as TGTGCCTGGAGTAACCTGGGCAATCAGCCCCAGCATTTT. The V call is TRBV30, the J call TRBJ1-5; D is unresolved. This CDR3 is 13 amino acids long. With 2 bases removed from V and 2 bases from J, the gap between germline ends came to 7 bases. Per the germline V gene, CDR1 is GTSNPN and CDR2 is SVGIG (reference sequence).